This TCR beta chain was recovered during a study of T cells in Graves' hyperthyroidism and ophthalmopathy. Template material for amplifying TCR beta CDR3 regions consisted of RNA transcripts. When the TCR CDR3 underwent first-round RT-PCR, the HTBI primer set was used. Using its own MiXCR run on the multiplex PCR reads, TCRdb lists one record per CDR3 protein. The data contain roughly 380,000 distinct CDR3 sequences, around 13% of them singletons. It was considered stable Graves' hyperthyroidism when ophthalmopathy did not progress within 18 months. The PBMCs had their origin in about 9.7 ml of fresh peripheral blood. This clonotype was detected ten times or more. The target antigen is unknown. Study-level results: Separating ophthalmopathy from stable hyperthyroidism was achieved by a 13 V-J model. Blood also showed most of the thyroid clonotypes that were expanded above 0.001.

The sequencing sample was made of blood. This clonotype was sampled from a woman aged 55-70 years with Graves' hyperthyroidism.

CDR3 amino acids: CASSQGVQGSNQPQHF. The CDR3 DNA reads as TGTGCCAGCAGCCAAGGAGTACAGGGAAGCAATCAGCCCCAGCATTTT. This chain uses TRBV3-1 with TRBJ1-5; D might be TRBD1 (6 bases). V gave up 1 base and J gave up 1 base, with 11 bases separating them. Germline values: CDR1 LGHDT, CDR2 YNNKEL (reference sequence). The CDR3 is 16 amino acids.